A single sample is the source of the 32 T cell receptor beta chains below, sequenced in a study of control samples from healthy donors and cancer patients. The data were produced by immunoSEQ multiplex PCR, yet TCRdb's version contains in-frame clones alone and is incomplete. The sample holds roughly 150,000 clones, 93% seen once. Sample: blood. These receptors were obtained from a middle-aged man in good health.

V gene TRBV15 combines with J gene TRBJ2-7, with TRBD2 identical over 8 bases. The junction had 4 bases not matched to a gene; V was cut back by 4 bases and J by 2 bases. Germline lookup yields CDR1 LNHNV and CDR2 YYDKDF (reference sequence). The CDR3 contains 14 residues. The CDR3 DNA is TGTGCCACCAGCACCGGGACTAGAGCCTACGAGCAGTACTTC. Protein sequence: CATSTGTRAYEQYF.

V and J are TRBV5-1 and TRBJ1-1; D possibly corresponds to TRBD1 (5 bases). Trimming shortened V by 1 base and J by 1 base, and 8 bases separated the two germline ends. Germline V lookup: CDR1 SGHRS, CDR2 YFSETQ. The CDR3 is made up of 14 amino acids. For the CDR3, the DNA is TGCGCCAGCAGCTTGAAGGGGTCGAACACTGAAGCTTTCTTT. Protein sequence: CASSLKGSNTEAFF.

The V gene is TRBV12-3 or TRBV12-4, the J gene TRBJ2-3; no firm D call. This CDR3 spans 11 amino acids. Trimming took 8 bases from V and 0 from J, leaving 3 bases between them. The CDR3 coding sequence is TGTGCCAGCGGTAGCACAGATACGCAGTATTTT. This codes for CASGSTDTQYF.

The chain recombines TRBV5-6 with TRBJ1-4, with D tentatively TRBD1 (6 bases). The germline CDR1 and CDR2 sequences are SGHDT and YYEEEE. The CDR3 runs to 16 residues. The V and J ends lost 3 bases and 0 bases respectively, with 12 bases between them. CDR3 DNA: TGTGCCAGCAGCTCAATACAGGGTGCAACTAATGAAAAACTGTTTTTT. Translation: CASSSIQGATNEKLFF.

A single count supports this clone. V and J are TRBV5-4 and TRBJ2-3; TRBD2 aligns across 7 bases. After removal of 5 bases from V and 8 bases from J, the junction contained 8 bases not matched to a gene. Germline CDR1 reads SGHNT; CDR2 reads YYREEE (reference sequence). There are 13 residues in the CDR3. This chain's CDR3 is CASRLAARGTQYF. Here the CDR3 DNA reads TGTGCCAGCAGGCTAGCGGCTAGGGGTACGCAGTATTTT.

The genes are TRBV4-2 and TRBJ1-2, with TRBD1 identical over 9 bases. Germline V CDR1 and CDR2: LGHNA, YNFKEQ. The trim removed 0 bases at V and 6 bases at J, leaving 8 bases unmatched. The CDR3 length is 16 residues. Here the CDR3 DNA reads TGTGCCAGCAGCCAAGAGAGTAGTCGGACAGGGGATGGCTACACCTTC. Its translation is CASSQESSRTGDGYTF.

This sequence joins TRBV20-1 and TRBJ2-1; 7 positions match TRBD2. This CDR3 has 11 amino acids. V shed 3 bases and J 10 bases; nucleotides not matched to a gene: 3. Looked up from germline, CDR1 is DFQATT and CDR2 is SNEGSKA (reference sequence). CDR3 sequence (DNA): TGCAGTGCTAGTCCAGCGGGAGAGCAGTTCTTC. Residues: CSASPAGEQFF.

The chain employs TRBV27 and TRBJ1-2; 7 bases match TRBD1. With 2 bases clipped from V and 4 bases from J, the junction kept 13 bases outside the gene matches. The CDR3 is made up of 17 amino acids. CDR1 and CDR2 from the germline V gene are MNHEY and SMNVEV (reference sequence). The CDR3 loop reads CASSLPPKTGPPYGYTF. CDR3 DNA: TGTGCCAGCAGTTTACCCCCTAAGACAGGGCCCCCCTATGGCTACACCTTC.

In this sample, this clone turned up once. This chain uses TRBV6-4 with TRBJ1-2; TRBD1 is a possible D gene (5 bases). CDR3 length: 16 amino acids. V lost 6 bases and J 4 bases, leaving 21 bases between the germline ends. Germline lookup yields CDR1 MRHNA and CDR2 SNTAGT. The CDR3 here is CASSEVGTGPLYGYTF. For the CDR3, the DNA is TGTGCCAGCAGCGAAGTGGGGACTGGGCCACTCTATGGCTACACCTTC.

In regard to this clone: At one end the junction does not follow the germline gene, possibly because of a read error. CDR3 amino acids: CASSFNMNTEVFF. The CDR3 nucleotides read TGTGCCAGCAGCTTCAACATGAACACTGAAGTTTTCTTT. The rearrangement joins TRBV7-2 to TRBJ1-1; D call uncertain. The CDR3 consists of 13 residues. Germline CDR1 reads SGHTA; CDR2 reads FQGNSA.

The CDR3 here is CASSQGGGENTEAFF. The CDR3 DNA sequence: TGTGCCAGCAGCCAAGGGGGCGGGGAGAACACTGAAGCTTTCTTT. The rearrangement links TRBV3-1 (or the pseudogene TRBV3-2) to TRBJ1-1; a possible D gene is TRBD1 (5 bases). Germline V gene sequence: CDR1 LGHDT, CDR2 YNNKEL (reference sequence). The CDR3 totals 15 residues. Trimming stripped 1 base from V and 1 base from J, with 10 bases between.

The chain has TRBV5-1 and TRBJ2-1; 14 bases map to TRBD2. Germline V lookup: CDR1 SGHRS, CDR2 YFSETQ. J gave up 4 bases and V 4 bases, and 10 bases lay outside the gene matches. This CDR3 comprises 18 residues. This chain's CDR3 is CASSGGLAGVPQYNEQFF. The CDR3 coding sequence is TGCGCCAGCAGCGGGGGACTAGCGGGAGTCCCACAATACAATGAGCAGTTCTTC.

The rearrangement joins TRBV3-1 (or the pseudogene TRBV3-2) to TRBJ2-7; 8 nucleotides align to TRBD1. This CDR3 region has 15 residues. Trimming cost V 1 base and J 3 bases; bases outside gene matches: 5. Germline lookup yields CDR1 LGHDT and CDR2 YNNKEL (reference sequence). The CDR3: CASSQAGQAIYEQYF. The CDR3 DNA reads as TGTGCCAGCAGCCAAGCGGGACAGGCGATCTACGAGCAGTACTTC.

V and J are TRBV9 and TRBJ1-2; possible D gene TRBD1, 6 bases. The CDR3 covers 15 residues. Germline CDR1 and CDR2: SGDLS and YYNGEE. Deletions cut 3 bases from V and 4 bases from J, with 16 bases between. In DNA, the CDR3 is TGTGCCAGCAGCGACAACTTACAGGGAAGCTATGGCTACACCTTC. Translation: CASSDNLQGSYGYTF. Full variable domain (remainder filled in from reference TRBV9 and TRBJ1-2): DSGVTQTPKHLITATGQRVTLRCSPRSGDLSVYWYQQSLDQGLQFLIQYYNGEERAKGNILERFSAQQFPDLHSELNLSSLELGDSALYFCASSDNLQGSYGYTFGSGTRLTVV.

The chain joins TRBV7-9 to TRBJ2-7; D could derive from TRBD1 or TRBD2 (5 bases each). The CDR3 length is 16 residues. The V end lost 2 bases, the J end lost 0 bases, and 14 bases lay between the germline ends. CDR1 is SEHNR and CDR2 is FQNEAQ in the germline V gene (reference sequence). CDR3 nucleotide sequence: TGTGCCAGCAGCTTATCATCCGGGGCCTTCTCCTACGAGCAGTACTTC. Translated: CASSLSSGAFSYEQYF.

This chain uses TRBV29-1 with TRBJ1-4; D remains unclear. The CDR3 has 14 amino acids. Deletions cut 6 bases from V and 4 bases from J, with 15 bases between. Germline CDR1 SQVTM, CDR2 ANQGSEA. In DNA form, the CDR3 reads TGCAGCGTCCAGGACCCCGCGGGTAATGAAAAACTGTTTTTT. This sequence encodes CSVQDPAGNEKLFF.

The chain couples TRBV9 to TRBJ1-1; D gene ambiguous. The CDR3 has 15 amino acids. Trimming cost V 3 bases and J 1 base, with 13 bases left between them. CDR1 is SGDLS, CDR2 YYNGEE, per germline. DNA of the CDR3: TGTGCCAGCAGCGCCTCAGTCCTACAGAACACTGAAGCTTTCTTT. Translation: CASSASVLQNTEAFF.

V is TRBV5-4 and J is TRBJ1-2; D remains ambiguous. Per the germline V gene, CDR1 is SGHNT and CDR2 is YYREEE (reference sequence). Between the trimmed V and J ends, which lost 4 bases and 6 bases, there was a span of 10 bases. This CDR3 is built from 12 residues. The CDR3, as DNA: TGTGCCAGCAGCCCGGGTCTTAATGGCTACACCTTC. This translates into CASSPGLNGYTF.

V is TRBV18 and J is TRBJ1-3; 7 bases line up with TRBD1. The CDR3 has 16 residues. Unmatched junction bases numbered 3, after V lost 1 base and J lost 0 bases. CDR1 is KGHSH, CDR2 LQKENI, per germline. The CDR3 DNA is TGTGCCAGCTCACCACAGGGGGCCCTCTCTGGAAACACCATATATTTT. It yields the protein CASSPQGALSGNTIYF.

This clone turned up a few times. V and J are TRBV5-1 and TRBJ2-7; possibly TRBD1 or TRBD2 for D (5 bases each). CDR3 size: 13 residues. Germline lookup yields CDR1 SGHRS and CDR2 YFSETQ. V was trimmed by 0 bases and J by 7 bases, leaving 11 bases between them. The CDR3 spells CASSLDRTGEQYF. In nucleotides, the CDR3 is TGCGCCAGCAGCTTGGACAGGACGGGGGAGCAGTACTTC.

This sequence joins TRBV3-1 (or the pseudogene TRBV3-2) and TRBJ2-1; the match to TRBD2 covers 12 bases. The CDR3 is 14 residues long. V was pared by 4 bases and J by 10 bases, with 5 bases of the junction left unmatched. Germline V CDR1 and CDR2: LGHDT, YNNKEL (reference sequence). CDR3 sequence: CASSPRLAGVEQFF. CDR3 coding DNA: TGTGCCAGCAGCCCCCGACTAGCGGGAGTGGAGCAGTTCTTC.

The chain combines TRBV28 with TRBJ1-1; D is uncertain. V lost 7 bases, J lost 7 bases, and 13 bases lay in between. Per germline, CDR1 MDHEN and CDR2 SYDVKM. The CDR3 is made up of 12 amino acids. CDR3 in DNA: TGTGCCAGCAAGGGTCAGCGGGATGAAGCTTTCTTT. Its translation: CASKGQRDEAFF.

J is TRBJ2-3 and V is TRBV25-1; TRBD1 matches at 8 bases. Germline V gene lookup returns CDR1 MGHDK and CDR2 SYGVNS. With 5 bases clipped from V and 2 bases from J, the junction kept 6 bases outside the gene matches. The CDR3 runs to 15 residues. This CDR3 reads CASSRAGGYTDTQYF. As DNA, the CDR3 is TGTGCCAGCAGTCGGGCAGGGGGCTACACAGATACGCAGTATTTT.

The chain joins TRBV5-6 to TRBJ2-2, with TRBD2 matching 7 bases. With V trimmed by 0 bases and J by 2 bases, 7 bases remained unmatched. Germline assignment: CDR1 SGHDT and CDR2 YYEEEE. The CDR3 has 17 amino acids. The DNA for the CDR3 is TGTGCCAGCAGCTTGGCCCTTTCTAGCGGTAACACCGGGGAGCTGTTTTTT. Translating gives CASSLALSSGNTGELFF.

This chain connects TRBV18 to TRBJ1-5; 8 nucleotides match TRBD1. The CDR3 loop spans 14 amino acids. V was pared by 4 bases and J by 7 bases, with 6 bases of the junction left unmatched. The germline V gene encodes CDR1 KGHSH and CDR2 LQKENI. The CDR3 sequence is CASSLQGARQPQHF. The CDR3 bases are TGTGCCAGCTCACTTCAGGGGGCCCGGCAGCCCCAGCATTTT.

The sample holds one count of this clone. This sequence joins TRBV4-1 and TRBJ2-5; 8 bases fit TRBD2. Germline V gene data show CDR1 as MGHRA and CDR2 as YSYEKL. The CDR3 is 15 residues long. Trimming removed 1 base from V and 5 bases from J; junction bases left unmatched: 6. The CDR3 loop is CASSQGAGGSETQYF. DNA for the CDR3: TGCGCCAGCAGCCAAGGCGCGGGAGGTTCGGAGACCCAGTACTTC.

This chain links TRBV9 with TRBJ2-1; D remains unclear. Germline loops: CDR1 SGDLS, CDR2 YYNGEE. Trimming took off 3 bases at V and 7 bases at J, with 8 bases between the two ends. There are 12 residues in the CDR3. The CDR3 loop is CASSAIGNEQFF. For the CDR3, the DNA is TGTGCCAGCAGCGCGATAGGGAATGAGCAGTTCTTC.

The CDR3 DNA is TGTGCCACCAGTGACCCGGACAGACAAGAGACCCAGTACTTC. Residues: CATSDPDRQETQYF. The genes are TRBV24-1 and TRBJ2-5; perhaps TRBD1 as D (6 bases). Germline V gene lookup returns CDR1 KGHDR and CDR2 SFDVKD. Trimming removed 4 bases from V and 2 bases from J, with 10 bases in between. The CDR3 length is 14 residues.

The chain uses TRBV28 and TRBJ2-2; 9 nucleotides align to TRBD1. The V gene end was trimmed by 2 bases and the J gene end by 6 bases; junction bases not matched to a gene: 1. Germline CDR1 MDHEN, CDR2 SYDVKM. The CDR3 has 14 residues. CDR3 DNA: TGTGCCAGCAGTTTAAGACAGGGGGCCGGGGAGCTGTTTTTT. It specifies CASSLRQGAGELFF.

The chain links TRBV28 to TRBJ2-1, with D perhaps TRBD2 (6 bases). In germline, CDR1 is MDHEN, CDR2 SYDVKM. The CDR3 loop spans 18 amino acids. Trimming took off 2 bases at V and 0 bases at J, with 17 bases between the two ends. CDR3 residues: CASSLPTLAEFSYNEQFF. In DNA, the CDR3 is TGTGCCAGCAGTTTACCGACACTAGCAGAATTCTCCTACAATGAGCAGTTCTTC.

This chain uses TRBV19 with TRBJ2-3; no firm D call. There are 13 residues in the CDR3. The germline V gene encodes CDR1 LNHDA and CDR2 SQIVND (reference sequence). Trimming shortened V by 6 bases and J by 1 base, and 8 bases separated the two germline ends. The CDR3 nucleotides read TGTGCCAGTAGGCGCGAGGGCACAGATACGCAGTATTTT. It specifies CASRREGTDTQYF.

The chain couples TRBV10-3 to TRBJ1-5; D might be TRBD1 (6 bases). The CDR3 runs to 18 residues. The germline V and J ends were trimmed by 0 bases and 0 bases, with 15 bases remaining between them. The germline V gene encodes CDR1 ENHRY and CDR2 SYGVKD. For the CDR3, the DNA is TGTGCCATCAGTGAGTCGAAGGGGGGAAGAGGTAGCAATCAGCCCCAGCATTTT. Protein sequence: CAISESKGGRGSNQPQHF.